This TCR beta chain appears in the sequencing data of a study of cytomegalovirus exposure and HLA in healthy donors. The PCR used 60 Vbeta and 13 Jbeta primers. Profiling relied on immunoSEQ multiplex PCR, and the TCRdb table lists in-frame clones only, not all of them. The data contain about 130,000 clones, under 80% of them seen just once; the ten biggest clones take up about 13%. Germline CDR1 MGHRA, CDR2 YSYEKL. The CDR3 consists of 14 residues. V trimming: 3 bases; J trimming: 5 bases; junction bases outside the gene matches: 4. The sequencing sample was made of PBMCs. This chain joins TRBV4-1 and TRBJ2-1; 7 positions match TRBD1. The clonotype was recovered from a woman aged 55-70 years in good health and CMV-seropositive. The CDR3 protein is CASSQRQGDNEQFF. The CDR3 DNA reads TGCGCCAGCAGCCAGCGGCAGGGGGACAATGAGCAGTTCTTC.